Detailed here is one T cell receptor (beta chain). The data were obtained in a study of human T cells and chemical hapten exposure. Across the study: Investigators sensitized around 2 cm by around 2 cm of upper inner arm skin with 2% DPC.

Using its own MiXCR run on the RACE reads, TCRdb lists one record per CDR3 protein. The profile covers roughly 380,000 distinct CDR3 sequences, with 4.8% appearing a single time and under 3% taken by the ten largest. Stated time point: patch test 1, 2 weeks after DPC sensitization. Treatment reported: therapeutic diphenylcyclopropenone sensitization with weekly scalp DPC. From germline, CDR1 is SEHNR and CDR2 FQNEAQ (reference sequence). V lost 4 bases and J 2 bases, leaving 15 bases between the germline ends. The CDR3 totals 16 residues. This sequence originates from a woman between 50 and 59 years old with alopecia areata. Some clones in this sample may be carry-over from other donors' samples. The rearrangement joins TRBV7-9 to TRBJ1-5; D perhaps matches TRBD1 (5 bases). Sample: whole blood, taken in connection with sensitization to the hapten diphenylcyclopropenone (DPC). The CDR3 DNA reads TGTGCCAGCAGCTCCCCCCGTGGGGGGGGCAATCAGCCCCAGCATTTT. The encoded protein is CASSSPRGGGNQPQHF.